A selection of T cell receptor beta chains follows, all from one sample in a study of blood T cell repertoires in COVID-19. Generated by immunoSEQ multiplex PCR, the TCRdb table keeps only in-frame clones and is missing some. There are around 300,000 clones in the sample; over 70% occur only once, and less than 5.5% lies in the top ten. The specimen sequenced was PBMCs or T cells enriched from blood (not recorded which). These receptor sequences come from a man aged 25 to 40 who had recovered from COVID-19. CDR3s include the opening cysteine and the closing phenylalanine or tryptophan. Each record gives: J gene, V gene, clone size, D gene, CDR3 DNA, CDR3 protein. The D gene is left open where the match is weak. Some rows have no size entry. The others give once, few or many, or a class for an expanded clone.

TRBJ1-5,TRBV23-1,-,-,TGCGCCAGCAGTCAACCGACAGGAGTTGAGGGGCCCCAGCATTTT,CASSQPTGVEGPQHF
TRBJ1-3,TRBV5-1,-,-,TGCGCCAGCAGCTTGGCAGGGGTTGGAAACACCATATATTTT,CASSLAGVGNTIYF
TRBJ1-3,TRBV18,-,-,TGTGCCAGCTCAACACGAGGTCCCTCTGGAAACACCATATATTTT,CASSTRGPSGNTIYF
TRBJ1-2,TRBV6-5,-,TRBD1,TGTGCCAGCAGCTCGCCGGACAGGGCCCTCTATGGCTACACCTTC,CASSSPDRALYGYTF
TRBJ2-7,TRBV9,-,-,TGTGCCAGCAGCCCTGGGGCGGGATACGAGCAGTACTTC,CASSPGAGYEQYF
TRBJ1-1,TRBV18,-,-,TGTGCCAGCTCCCCACCCACAGGGTACACTGAAGCTTTCTTT,CASSPPTGYTEAFF
TRBJ1-5,TRBV2,-,-,TGTGCCAGCCGTACCGGGACGGGGGGCAATCAGCCCCAGCATTTT,CASRTGTGGNQPQHF
TRBJ1-1,TRBV30,-,TRBD1,TGTGCCTGGAGTGTCGGACAGGAGGAAGCTTTCTTT,CAWSVGQEEAFF
TRBJ2-7,TRBV6-2/TRBV6-3,-,-,TGTGCCAGCAGGCCTCCAACATACGAGCAGTACTTC,CASRPPTYEQYF
TRBJ2-5,TRBV20-1,once,-,TGCAGTGCTAGCCGCAGGACCCAGTACTTC,CSASRRTQYF
TRBJ1-2,TRBV18,-,TRBD1,TGTGCCAGCTCACCCACAGGGGTTACCTATGGCTACACCTTC,CASSPTGVTYGYTF
TRBJ1-5,TRBV27,-,TRBD1,TGTGCCAGCAGTTTAGGGGGGACAGGGTTTCAGCCCCAGCATTTT,CASSLGGTGFQPQHF
TRBJ2-2,TRBV18,once,TRBD1,TGTGCCAGCTCACCCGCAGGGGGCGTGAACGGGGAGCTGTTTTTT,CASSPAGGVNGELFF
TRBJ2-1,TRBV18,few,-,TGTGCCAGCTCACCACCGGTCAGGGTAGGCTACAATGAGCAGTTCTTC,CASSPPVRVGYNEQFF
TRBJ1-2,TRBV7-9,once,-,TGTGCCAGCAGCTCCATCTATGGCTACACCTTC,CASSSIYGYTF
TRBJ2-2,TRBV27,-,-,TGTGCCAGCCCCCACGGGGGGGAGCTGTTTTTT,CASPHGGELFF
TRBJ1-1,TRBV12-3/TRBV12-4,-,-,TGTGCCAGCAGTTTTGGAGGCACTGAAGCTTTCTTT,CASSFGGTEAFF
TRBJ1-1,TRBV12-3/TRBV12-4,-,-,TGTGCCAGCAGTTTACAGTGGAACACTGAAGCTTTCTTT,CASSLQWNTEAFF
TRBJ2-2,TRBV27,-,TRBD2,TGTGCCAGCAGTCTAGGGACTATGAACACCGGGGAGCTGTTTTTT,CASSLGTMNTGELFF
TRBJ2-2,TRBV6-5,-,-,TGTGCCAGCAAAGTAGGGGTCTCCGGGGAGCTGTTTTTT,CASKVGVSGELFF
TRBJ2-5,TRBV15,-,TRBD2,TGTGCCACCAGCAGACTAGCGGGGCACGCAGAGACCCAGTACTTC,CATSRLAGHAETQYF